The count of the clone carrying this TCR beta chain is one. No antigen is known for it. This entry comes from a study of T cell responses to AZD1222 COVID-19 vaccine. Study-wide points: A reported finding is that nearly half of spike-specific TCRs target unmutated variant regions. Baseline seropositivity characterized only a handful of AZD1222 recipients. White British ancestry dominated among donors, who included more females, and clonal diversity was possibly underestimated. It was only after the peak T cell response that any repertoires were sampled.

V dropped 1 base and J dropped 1 base, with 7 bases sitting between them. Germline-derived CDR1 and CDR2 are SGHDN and FVKESK. This CDR3 contains 14 residues. Sequencing was performed with immunoSEQ multiplex PCR; in TCRdb, only in-frame clones are kept and a portion is missing. The data contain about 120,000 clones, 80% to 95% of them singletons. The specimen comprised peripheral blood, sampled 28 days after the second dose of the MenACWY control vaccine. V is TRBV14 and J is TRBJ1-1; D unclear. The source of this sequence is an adult who received the MenACWY meningococcal vaccine as a control. The CDR3 loop reads CASSQAHRNTEAFF. Here the CDR3 DNA reads TGTGCCAGCAGCCAAGCCCACAGGAACACTGAAGCTTTCTTT.